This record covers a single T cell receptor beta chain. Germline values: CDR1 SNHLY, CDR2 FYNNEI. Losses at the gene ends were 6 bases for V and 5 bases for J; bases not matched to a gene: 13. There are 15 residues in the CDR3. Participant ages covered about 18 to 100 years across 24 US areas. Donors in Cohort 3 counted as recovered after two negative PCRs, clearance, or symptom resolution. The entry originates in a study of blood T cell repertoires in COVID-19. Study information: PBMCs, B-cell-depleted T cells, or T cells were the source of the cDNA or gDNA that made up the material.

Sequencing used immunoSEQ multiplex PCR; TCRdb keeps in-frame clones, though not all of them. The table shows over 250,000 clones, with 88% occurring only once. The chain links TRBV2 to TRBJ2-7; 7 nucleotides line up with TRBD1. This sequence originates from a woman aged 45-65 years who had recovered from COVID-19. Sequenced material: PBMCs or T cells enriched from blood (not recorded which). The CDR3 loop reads CASRASSGQWDEQYF. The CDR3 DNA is TGTGCCAGCAGGGCAAGTTCGGGACAGTGGGACGAGCAGTACTTC.